The 18 T cell receptor beta chains below were found in one sample sequenced in a study of naive and memory T cell subsets. The antigens of these receptors remain unknown. Study-wide results and caveats: Possibly reflecting memory cells re-expressing CD45RA, a few larger clonotypes occurred in naive repertoires, especially CD8.

The beta constant-region primer was an equimolar mix of two oligonucleotides covering TRBC1 and TRBC2. Four rounds of PCR amplified the ligated cDNA using nested alpha and beta constant-region primers plus SP2. TCRdb processed the UMI-ligation and nested PCR reads anew with MiXCR; each CDR3 protein has one entry. This table has 98,000 or so distinct CDR3 sequences, about 14% appearing once. Sequenced input: naive CD8+ T cells from blood. These receptor sequences come from a human donor in good health.

This chain joins TRBV27 and TRBJ2-3, with D tentatively TRBD2 (5 bases). This CDR3 has 12 amino acids. Germline V gives CDR1 MNHEY, CDR2 SMNVEV (reference sequence). V was cut by 7 bases and J by 5 bases, with 10 bases left in between. CDR3 in amino acids: CASTGGGDTQYF. The CDR3 nucleotides read TGTGCCAGCACTGGAGGAGGAGATACGCAGTATTTT.

The V gene is TRBV12-3 or TRBV12-4, the J gene TRBJ1-5; D is ambiguous. CDR3 length equals 12 residues. V lost 5 bases to trimming and J lost 4 bases, with 6 bases between them. CDR3 coding DNA: TGTGCCAGCAGTCAACGGAATCAGCCCCAGCATTTT. This gives the protein CASSQRNQPQHF.

The J gene is TRBJ2-7, the V gene TRBV27, with D maybe TRBD1 (5 bases). CDR1 MNHEY and CDR2 SMNVEV come from the germline V gene (reference sequence). The CDR3 length is 13 residues. V lost 2 bases to trimming and J lost 6 bases, with 11 bases between them. The CDR3: CASSLGRAFEQYF. In DNA form, the CDR3 reads TGTGCCAGCAGTTTAGGCAGGGCCTTCGAGCAGTACTTC.

The table lists this clonotype with a few counts. The chain recombines TRBV21-1 with TRBJ2-5; the table's D gene call, TRBD1, was not cross checked with the DNA. TRBV21-1 is given as a pseudogene. The length of the CDR3 is 15 residues. The chain's CDR3 is CASSSRGQIQETQYF. The CDR3 DNA follows: TGTGCCAGCAGCTCCAGGGGCCAAATCCAAGAGACCCAGTACTTC.

The chain is built from TRBV10-3 and TRBJ2-3; D is unresolved. V was trimmed by 6 bases and J by 2 bases, leaving 15 bases between them. Germline CDR1 and CDR2: ENHRY and SYGVKD. CDR3 length: 15 residues. CDR3 loop: CAIRDAEVYTDTQYF. The CDR3 DNA reads TGTGCCATCAGGGACGCTGAGGTCTACACAGATACGCAGTATTTT.

This clonotype was counted only a few times. The V gene is TRBV2, the J gene TRBJ1-4, with no clear D. Per the germline V gene, CDR1 is SNHLY and CDR2 is FYNNEI. The V and J ends lost 6 bases and 7 bases respectively, with 12 bases between them. CDR3 length: 13 residues. The CDR3 protein is CASSARLVEKLFF. The CDR3 bases are TGTGCCAGCAGCGCCCGGCTGGTTGAAAAACTGTTTTTT.

The V gene is TRBV29-1, the J gene TRBJ2-1, with 9 bases identical to TRBD1. Germline values: CDR1 SQVTM, CDR2 ANQGSEA. The CDR3 has 14 residues. With 2 bases clipped from V and 7 bases from J, the junction kept 6 bases outside the gene matches. In nucleotides, the CDR3 is TGCAGCGTTGAAACAGGGGGCATGGGAAATGAGCAGTTCTTC. Its protein product is CSVETGGMGNEQFF.

Many counts were recorded for this clonotype. The genes are TRBV4-2 and TRBJ1-5; D is undetermined. Germline CDR1 and CDR2: LGHNA and YNFKEQ. The germline V and J ends were trimmed by 0 bases and 1 base, with 10 bases remaining between them. The CDR3 length is 16 residues. The CDR3 coding sequence is TGTGCCAGCAGCCAAGAAGAGGGCGCCAGCAATCAGCCCCAGCATTTT. It specifies CASSQEEGASNQPQHF.

This clonotype was found many times. CDR3 region: CASSIRSDRPYEQYF. The CDR3 bases are TGTGCCAGTAGTATCCGATCGGACAGACCCTACGAGCAGTACTTC. The chain joins TRBV19 to TRBJ2-7; D is perhaps TRBD1 (6 bases). The CDR3 runs to 15 residues. Looked up from germline, CDR1 is LNHDA and CDR2 is SQIVND (reference sequence). Trimming stripped 3 bases from V and 2 bases from J, with 14 bases between.

This rearrangement joins TRBV15 to TRBJ1-2; 7 bases match TRBD1. CDR1 and CDR2 from the germline V gene are LNHNV and YYDKDF (reference sequence). This CDR3 region has 15 residues. Trimming took 3 bases from V and 5 from J; bases not matched to a gene: 9. The CDR3 DNA sequence: TGTGCCACCAGCAGTTATACCGGGACAGCTTATGGCTACACCTTC. Its protein product is CATSSYTGTAYGYTF.

The rearrangement uses TRBV7-9 and TRBJ2-2, with 10 bases matching TRBD1. Losses at the gene ends were 1 base for V and 5 bases for J; bases not matched to a gene: 10. CDR1 is SEHNR, CDR2 FQNEAQ, per germline (reference sequence). The CDR3 totals 18 residues. CDR3 coding DNA: TGTGCCAGCAGCTTAGGCCCCGGGACAGGGGTTATTACCGGGGAGCTGTTTTTT. It yields the protein CASSLGPGTGVITGELFF.

This clonotype has more than one count but fewer than ten. V usage is TRBV9 and J usage is TRBJ2-2; D is unresolved. Per the germline V gene, CDR1 is SGDLS and CDR2 is YYNGEE. The CDR3 is made up of 15 amino acids. Trimming took off 0 bases at V and 0 bases at J, with 6 bases between the two ends. The CDR3 here is CASSVEGTNTGELFF. The CDR3 DNA follows: TGTGCCAGCAGCGTAGAAGGGACGAACACCGGGGAGCTGTTTTTT.

This chain joins TRBV7-8 and TRBJ2-7; D remains unclear. Germline assignment: CDR1 SGHVS and CDR2 FQNEAQ. This CDR3 region has 14 residues. Trimming removed 0 bases at V and 2 bases at J, with 8 bases between. The CDR3 coding sequence is TGTGCCAGCAGCTTAGCCCCGGCTACCTACGAGCAGTACTTC. Translation gives CASSLAPATYEQYF.

This clonotype was seen a few times. CDR3 nucleotide sequence: TGCAGCGTTGAAGATGGGGCGAAGTTGCGAGGCTACACCTTC. It translates to CSVEDGAKLRGYTF. The V gene is TRBV29-1, the J gene TRBJ1-2; D might be TRBD1 (5 bases). The CDR3 has 14 residues. The germline gives CDR1 SQVTM, CDR2 ANQGSEA. Between the trimmed V and J ends, which lost 0 bases and 8 bases, there was a span of 16 bases.

A few counts support this clonotype. The chain recombines TRBV20-1 with TRBJ1-5; perhaps TRBD1 as D (6 bases). The V end lost 3 bases, the J end lost 0 bases, and 12 bases lay between the germline ends. CDR1 is DFQATT, CDR2 SNEGSKA, per germline (reference sequence). The CDR3 sequence is 15 residues long. The CDR3, as DNA: TGCAGTGCTAGTGCGACAGGAGTTAGCAATCAGCCCCAGCATTTT. It is translated as CSASATGVSNQPQHF.

This clonotype was seen a few times. The V gene is TRBV27, the J gene TRBJ2-7; 7 bases are shared with TRBD1. Germline values: CDR1 MNHEY, CDR2 SMNVEV (reference sequence). The CDR3 covers 13 residues. V lost 6 bases to trimming and J lost 5 bases; unmatched junction nucleotides: 7. In DNA form, the CDR3 reads TGTGCCAGCAGCTTGACAGGGCTTAACGAGCAGTACTTC. Translation gives CASSLTGLNEQYF.

This clonotype turned up a few times. The V call is TRBV2, the J call TRBJ2-1; D is perhaps TRBD2 (6 bases). The CDR3 covers 15 residues. Trimming pared 1 base from V and 5 bases from J, leaving 12 bases between. The V gene's germline CDR1 is SNHLY and CDR2 FYNNEI. The CDR3, as DNA: TGTGCCAGCAGTGAAGGACTAGGGTCGGACAATGAGCAGTTCTTC. Protein sequence: CASSEGLGSDNEQFF.

This clonotype was found a few times. The chain carries TRBV13 and TRBJ1-2; 7 bases align to TRBD1. V dropped 0 bases and J dropped 3; count of bases not matched to a gene: 1. Germline CDR1 reads PRHDT; CDR2 reads FYEKMQ (reference sequence). There are 14 residues in the CDR3. The CDR3 protein is CASSLGQGHYGYTF. Here the CDR3 DNA reads TGTGCCAGCAGCTTAGGACAGGGGCACTATGGCTACACCTTC.